One sample yielded the 24 T cell receptor beta chains listed below, sequenced in a study of T cell responses to AZD1222 COVID-19 vaccine. The repertoire was sequenced with immunoSEQ multiplex PCR; TCRdb's copy has only in-frame clones and lacks some. In the table there are some 92,000 clones, about 91% of which are singletons. The sample was peripheral blood, taken on day 0 of AZD1222 vaccination. The receptors come from an adult in good health.

The CDR3 bases are TGTGCCAGCAGTGAGGGACAGGGGGCAGAGACCCAGTACTTC. It codes for CASSEGQGAETQYF. The J gene is TRBJ2-5, the V gene TRBV6-4; the match to TRBD1 covers 12 bases. V was pared by 3 bases and J by 4 bases, with 0 bases of the junction left unmatched. The germline gives CDR1 MRHNA, CDR2 SNTAGT. This CDR3 is built from 14 residues.

The V call is TRBV4-1, the J call TRBJ1-1; 9 positions agree with TRBD1. The CDR3 length is 17 residues. The ends lost 1 base at V and 6 bases at J; junction bases unmatched: 12. The germline V gene has CDR1 MGHRA and CDR2 YSYEKL. CDR3 loop: CASSQGPGGQGGAEAFF. The CDR3 DNA follows: TGCGCCAGCAGCCAAGGCCCGGGGGGACAGGGAGGAGCTGAAGCTTTCTTT.

This clone was seen only a few times. This chain connects TRBV6-4 to TRBJ2-1; 11 nucleotides line up with TRBD1. Germline trimming cut 3 bases from V and 7 bases from J; bases unmatched to any gene: 2. CDR1 and CDR2 (germline): MRHNA, SNTAGT. The CDR3 totals 14 residues. The CDR3 DNA sequence: TGTGCCAGCAGTGATGGGACAGGGGGAAATGAGCAGTTCTTC. Translated, it gives CASSDGTGGNEQFF.

The chain couples TRBV5-4 to TRBJ2-7; TRBD2 aligns across 10 bases. Germline V gives CDR1 SGHNT, CDR2 YYREEE (reference sequence). The J segment lost 2 bases and the V segment lost 2 bases, leaving 4 bases of the junction unmatched. The CDR3 is 15 amino acids. The CDR3 DNA sequence: TGTGCCAGCAGCTTACGGACTAGCGGAGCCTACGAGCAGTACTTC. As protein: CASSLRTSGAYEQYF.

CDR3 protein: CASSSRETGLPPYEQYF. DNA of the CDR3: TGTGCCAGCAGCTCCAGGGAGACGGGACTTCCCCCCTACGAGCAGTACTTC. The chain joins TRBV5-8 to TRBJ2-7; D perhaps matches TRBD2 (6 bases). Deletions cut 3 bases from V and 2 bases from J, with 21 bases between. From germline, CDR1 is SGHTS and CDR2 YDEGEE. The CDR3 loop spans 17 amino acids.

The chain links TRBV6-5 to TRBJ1-2, with TRBD1 matching over 10 bases. This CDR3 has 14 amino acids. CDR1 MNHEY and CDR2 SVGAGI come from the germline V gene. V gave up 5 bases and J gave up 8 bases; unmatched junction bases: 8. The CDR3 loop reads CASSRDRGSLGYTF. CDR3 bases: TGTGCCAGCAGTCGGGACAGGGGTAGTCTAGGCTACACCTTC.

Turning to this clone: The sample carries other DNA sequences with the same CDR3. The CDR3: CASSLRRNTEAFF. In DNA form, the CDR3 reads TGTGCCAGCAGTTTAAGGCGGAACACTGAAGCTTTCTTT. The genes are TRBV12-3 or TRBV12-4 and TRBJ1-1; D not resolved. The germline V and J ends were trimmed by 2 bases and 1 base, with 5 bases remaining between them. The CDR3 has 13 residues.

This clone was counted once. This rearrangement joins TRBV19 to TRBJ1-2, with a weak D call TRBD1 (5 bases). The CDR3 totals 15 residues. Trimming removed 4 bases at V and 4 bases at J, with 16 bases between. Germline V CDR1 and CDR2: LNHDA, SQIVND (reference sequence). The CDR3 loop is CASSKVPGTFYGYTF. CDR3 nucleotides: TGTGCCAGTAGTAAGGTTCCAGGGACCTTCTATGGCTACACCTTC.

The J gene is TRBJ1-1, the V gene TRBV6-2 or TRBV6-3, with 8 bases aligning to TRBD1. The CDR3 length is 17 residues. The junction had 12 bases not matched to a gene; V was cut back by 2 bases and J by 4 bases. Germline V gene sequence: CDR1 MNHEY, CDR2 SVGEGT. CDR3 sequence: CASSYPGQGAMGTEAFF. CDR3 in DNA: TGTGCCAGCAGTTACCCGGGGCAGGGGGCGATGGGCACTGAAGCTTTCTTT.

Comments on this clone: One end of the junction fails to match germline, which may point to a read error. The chain has TRBV18 and TRBJ1-4; 8 bases agree with TRBD1. The CDR3 has 14 amino acids. Germline CDR1 is KGHSH and CDR2 is LQKENI. The CDR3 loop reads CASSPQGVDEKLFF. In DNA, the CDR3 is TGTGCCAGCTCCCCACAGGGGGTCGATGAAAAACTGTTTTTT.

The gene calls are TRBV10-1 and TRBJ1-1; possible D gene TRBD1, 5 bases. The CDR3 is made up of 15 amino acids. Deletions cut 8 bases from V and 1 base from J, with 17 bases between. The germline CDR1 and CDR2 sequences are WNHNN and SYGVQD (reference sequence). The chain's CDR3 is CASSTRQPENTEAFF. CDR3 sequence (DNA): TGCGCCAGCTCCACCCGACAGCCTGAGAACACTGAAGCTTTCTTT.

The J gene is TRBJ1-2, the V gene TRBV27; D is unclear. CDR1 is MNHEY and CDR2 is SMNVEV in the germline V gene (reference sequence). CDR3 length: 14 residues. Trimming cost V 6 bases and J 2 bases, with 13 bases left between them. The CDR3 sequence: CASRPLFPNYGYTF. The DNA of the CDR3 is TGTGCCAGCAGGCCGTTGTTCCCCAACTATGGCTACACCTTC.

The chain uses TRBV10-3 and TRBJ1-2, with 9 nucleotides matching TRBD1. After removal of 6 bases from V and 8 bases from J, the junction contained 16 bases not matched to a gene. Germline CDR1 and CDR2: ENHRY and SYGVKD. CDR3 length equals 16 residues. Here the CDR3 reads CAIRTSAGQGLKGYTF. Here the CDR3 DNA reads TGTGCCATCAGAACCTCAGCCGGACAGGGGTTAAAGGGCTACACCTTC.

The J gene is TRBJ1-4, the V gene TRBV19; 9 positions agree with TRBD1. V dropped 5 bases and J dropped 7; count of bases not matched to a gene: 8. Germline values: CDR1 LNHDA, CDR2 SQIVND (reference sequence). This CDR3 has 15 amino acids. The CDR3 is CASSPGQGVSEKLFF. DNA for the CDR3: TGTGCCAGTAGTCCGGGACAGGGCGTAAGTGAAAAACTGTTTTTT.

The chain uses TRBV5-1 and TRBJ2-3, with D possibly being TRBD2 (5 bases). V dropped 0 bases and J dropped 0 bases, with 8 bases sitting between them. Germline lookup yields CDR1 SGHRS and CDR2 YFSETQ. This CDR3 is 15 amino acids long. DNA of the CDR3: TGCGCCAGCAGCTTGGCTCCGGGGAGCACAGATACGCAGTATTTT. As protein: CASSLAPGSTDTQYF.

The chain combines TRBV7-9 with TRBJ1-5; D is unresolved. Between the trimmed V and J ends, which lost 1 base and 3 bases, there was a span of 7 bases. There are 14 residues in the CDR3. Germline V gene lookup returns CDR1 SEHNR and CDR2 FQNEAQ (reference sequence). Here the CDR3 reads CASSLVSNNQPQHF. In DNA form, the CDR3 reads TGTGCCAGCAGCTTAGTTAGCAACAATCAGCCCCAGCATTTT.

This chain uses TRBV5-1 with TRBJ2-7; a weak D match, TRBD1 (6 bases). CDR3 length: 14 amino acids. Deletions cut 4 bases from V and 5 bases from J, with 16 bases between. Germline lookup yields CDR1 SGHRS and CDR2 YFSETQ. The CDR3: CASSTRQVTHEQYF. CDR3 nucleotides: TGCGCCAGCAGCACCCGACAGGTCACGCACGAGCAGTACTTC.

The rearrangement joins TRBV5-1 to TRBJ1-1; perhaps TRBD1 as D (5 bases). The CDR3 runs to 14 residues. Deletions cut 1 base from V and 6 bases from J, with 13 bases between. The V gene's germline CDR1 is SGHRS and CDR2 YFSETQ. CDR3 nucleotides: TGCGCCAGCAGCTTGTCCCGAAGACAGTCTGAAGCTTTCTTT. It encodes CASSLSRRQSEAFF.

This sequence joins TRBV7-2 and TRBJ2-5, with D hard to call. This CDR3 comprises 12 residues. Germline-derived CDR1 and CDR2 are SGHTA and FQGNSA. V was pared by 7 bases and J by 2 bases, with 8 bases between. The CDR3 bases are TGTGCCAGCACCACATTGCAAGAGACCCAGTACTTC. Translating gives CASTTLQETQYF.

This clone was seen a handful of times. This CDR3 is CASGLGQGYEKLFF. DNA of the CDR3: TGTGCTAGTGGTTTGGGACAGGGGTATGAAAAACTGTTTTTT. The chain employs TRBV12-5 and TRBJ1-4; 8 bases are shared with TRBD1. This CDR3 comprises 14 residues. Trimming at V came to 1 base and at J to 6 bases, leaving 1 base not matched to a gene. CDR1 is LGHNT, CDR2 FRNRAP, per germline.

This rearrangement joins TRBV4-2 to TRBJ2-5; TRBD2 matches 10 bases. V was pared by 1 base and J by 4 bases, with 12 bases of the junction left unmatched. CDR3 size: 18 residues. Germline V gene sequence: CDR1 LGHNA, CDR2 YNFKEQ. The DNA for the CDR3 is TGTGCCAGCAGCCAAGGTCAGTCTAGCGGGAGAGGGAGAGAGACCCAGTACTTC. It translates to CASSQGQSSGRGRETQYF.

The genes are TRBV12-3 or TRBV12-4 and TRBJ1-2; the D is unclear. With 1 base removed from V and 8 bases from J, the gap between germline ends came to 11 bases. The CDR3 length is 13 residues. CDR3 region: CASSLEASAGYTF. CDR3 sequence (DNA): TGTGCCAGCAGTTTAGAAGCCTCGGCAGGCTACACCTTC.

CDR3 sequence: CASTLEGIGTGGTEAFF. CDR3 nucleotide sequence: TGTGCCAGCACCTTAGAAGGGATCGGGACAGGGGGGACTGAAGCTTTCTTT. This chain uses TRBV5-8 with TRBJ1-1; TRBD1 matches at 11 bases. The CDR3 is made up of 17 amino acids. Germline lookup yields CDR1 SGHTS and CDR2 YDEGEE. V dropped 6 bases and J dropped 5; count of bases not matched to a gene: 15.

The chain uses TRBV29-1 and TRBJ1-1; D ambiguous. Deletions cut 4 bases from V and 3 bases from J, with 6 bases between. In germline, CDR1 is SQVTM, CDR2 ANQGSEA. This CDR3 is built from 11 residues. The CDR3 coding sequence is TGCAGCGTTGGAAGAGACACTGAAGCTTTCTTT. This gives the protein CSVGRDTEAFF.